This TCR beta chain derives from a study of cytomegalovirus exposure and HLA in healthy donors. Study findings and constraints: In vitro work confirmed that three CMV-associated chains recognize CMV antigens.

Trimming took 6 bases from V and 2 from J, leaving 15 bases between them. Germline V gene lookup returns CDR1 SGHRS and CDR2 YFSETQ. CDR3 size: 15 residues. Primers: 60 Vbeta forward and 13 Jbeta reverse. Sequencing used immunoSEQ multiplex PCR; TCRdb keeps in-frame clones, though not all of them. The data show 100,000 to 150,000 clones, about 80% seen once. In the case of this clone: Antigen: not known.

The material sequenced was PBMCs. This clonotype originated in a boy aged 2 to 9 in good health and CMV-seronegative. The chain links TRBV5-1 to TRBJ1-3; tentative D call: TRBD1 (5 bases). The CDR3 coding sequence is TGCGCCAGCAACCCCACCGGGACTGCTGGAAACACCATATATTTT. Protein sequence: CASNPTGTAGNTIYF.